The clone carrying this T cell receptor (beta chain) was seen only a few times. These data are taken from a study of blood T cell repertoires in COVID-19. Looking at the study overall: The study drew acute and convalescent COVID-19 samples from the United States, Italy and Spain.

Produced via immunoSEQ multiplex PCR; TCRdb's table is partial and in-frame only. The sample records 100,000 or so clones, 75% to 95% being singletons. This TCR derives from a woman in her forties or fifties in a cohort sampled during active COVID-19. Specimen: peripheral blood.

This chain's CDR3 is CATPMSQVSYNQPQHF. The CDR3 DNA reads as TGTGCCACACCGATGAGCCAGGTTTCGTACAATCAGCCCCAGCATTTT. The chain links TRBV10-3 to TRBJ1-5; D not resolved. There are 16 residues in the CDR3. V gave up 10 bases and J gave up 3 bases, with 22 bases separating them. The germline CDR1 and CDR2 sequences are ENHRY and SYGVKD.